This TCR beta chain was recorded in a study of PD-1 blockade in mismatch repair-deficient tumors. Study-wide context: Patients had about 13 mismatch repair-deficient cancer types and were previously treated and progressing. Study-level points and caveats: Tumor-resident clones, often undetectable pretreatment in blood, expanded then contracted after pembrolizumab.

As for this clone: Its target is unknown.

Measured with immunoSEQ multiplex PCR; TCRdb has only the in-frame clones, and not every one. The table lists about 110,000 clones, roughly 80% of them singletons. V was shortened by 5 bases and J by 6 bases, with 14 bases between the two germline ends. This CDR3 is built from 14 residues. The V gene's germline CDR1 is MDHEN and CDR2 SYDVKM. The TCR originated in an adult with mismatch repair-deficient cancer. The chain links TRBV28 to TRBJ1-5; weak D call: TRBD1 (5 bases). Here the sequenced sample was peripheral blood, taken more than 58 weeks after starting pembrolizumab. In nucleotides, the CDR3 is TGTGCCAGCAGTGCGCCAGGGTTCGGTCAGCCCCAGCATTTT. Translation: CASSAPGFGQPQHF.